A selection of T cell receptor beta chains follows, all from one sample in a study of regulatory T cells in long-lasting Graves disease. TCRdb used MiXCR to reprocess the multiplex PCR reads, holding one entry per CDR3 protein. The table includes roughly 490,000 distinct CDR3 sequences, 20% to 25% detected once. The material was peripheral blood mononuclear cells (PBMCs), obtained when the disease was refractory, from a patient treated with antithyroid drugs. These receptors all stem from a female donor with Graves disease. Both conserved end residues are part of each CDR3. The order of the fields is clone size, J gene, V gene, D gene, CDR3 DNA, CDR3 protein. The D gene is left open where the match is weak. The size entry is marked missing in some rows and otherwise reads once, few, many or a size class.

abundance: few
j_gene: TRBJ2-2
v_gene: TRBV5-1
d_gene: NA
CDR3nt: TGCGCCAGCAGCTTGGAGGCAGGGACCGGGGAGCTGTTTTTT
CDR3aa: CASSLEAGTGELFF

abundance: many
j_gene: TRBJ2-5
v_gene: TRBV29-1
d_gene: NA
CDR3nt: TGCAGCGTTGAGGGGGGGCGGGGGCCCCAAGAGACCCAGTACTTC
CDR3aa: CSVEGGRGPQETQYF

abundance: once
j_gene: TRBJ1-2
v_gene: TRBV25-1
d_gene: NA
CDR3nt: TGTGCCAGCAGTGTTGCAGGGAATAGTGACTATGGCTACACCTTC
CDR3aa: CASSVAGNSDYGYTF

abundance: NA
j_gene: TRBJ2-2
v_gene: TRBV12-3/TRBV12-4
d_gene: NA
CDR3nt: TGTGCCAGCGGACCCCTCACCGGGGAGCTGTTTTTT
CDR3aa: CASGPLTGELFF

abundance: NA
j_gene: TRBJ2-5
v_gene: TRBV20-1
d_gene: NA
CDR3nt: TGCAGTGCTAGAGATCGGGGGGCAGTCCAAGAGACCCAGTACTTC
CDR3aa: CSARDRGAVQETQYF

abundance: many
j_gene: TRBJ2-5
v_gene: TRBV7-8
d_gene: NA
CDR3nt: TGTGCCAGCAGCTTAGCGCTCTGGGCAGTGGGGACCCAGTACTTC
CDR3aa: CASSLALWAVGTQYF

abundance: few
j_gene: TRBJ1-1
v_gene: TRBV19
d_gene: NA
CDR3nt: TGTGCCAGTAGCAAGGGGGGATGGAACACTGAAGCTTTCTTT
CDR3aa: CASSKGGWNTEAFF

abundance: many
j_gene: TRBJ1-4
v_gene: TRBV6-5
d_gene: NA
CDR3nt: TGTGCCAGCAGTTACCACGGGGCCGCTAATGAAAAACTGTTTTTT
CDR3aa: CASSYHGAANEKLFF

abundance: NA
j_gene: TRBJ2-1
v_gene: TRBV2
d_gene: NA
CDR3nt: TGTGCCAGCAAGCGGCCAAATGAGGAGTTCTTC
CDR3aa: CASKRPNEEFF

abundance: NA
j_gene: TRBJ1-6
v_gene: TRBV20-1
d_gene: TRBD1
CDR3nt: TGCAGTGCTAGAAGGGACAGTCCGAGCTCCTATAATTCACCCCTCCACTTT
CDR3aa: CSARRDSPSSYNSPLHF

abundance: many
j_gene: TRBJ2-7
v_gene: TRBV6-1
d_gene: TRBD1
CDR3nt: TGTGCCAGCAGTAACGGACAGGGTGAATACGAGCAGTACTTC
CDR3aa: CASSNGQGEYEQYF

abundance: few
j_gene: TRBJ2-7
v_gene: TRBV5-5
d_gene: NA
CDR3nt: TGTGCCACCTCTTCAGGGAGCTCCTACGAGCAGTACTTC
CDR3aa: CATSSGSSYEQYF

abundance: few
j_gene: TRBJ1-1
v_gene: TRBV29-1
d_gene: NA
CDR3nt: TGCAGCGCCGAAGACGGGGAAGCTTTCTTT
CDR3aa: CSAEDGEAFF

abundance: few
j_gene: TRBJ2-1
v_gene: TRBV28
d_gene: TRBD2
CDR3nt: TGTGCCAGCAGTCCTACTAGCGGGAGGGAGTACAATGAGCAGTTCTTC
CDR3aa: CASSPTSGREYNEQFF

abundance: few
j_gene: TRBJ1-6
v_gene: TRBV30
d_gene: NA
CDR3nt: TGTGCCTGGAGTGTCGGACCCGGAAATTCACCCCTCCACTTT
CDR3aa: CAWSVGPGNSPLHF

abundance: NA
j_gene: TRBJ2-7
v_gene: TRBV15
d_gene: NA
CDR3nt: TGTGCCACCAGCAGAGATCGACCCGAGCAGTACTTC
CDR3aa: CATSRDRPEQYF

abundance: NA
j_gene: TRBJ1-5
v_gene: TRBV15
d_gene: NA
CDR3nt: TGTGCCACCAGCAGAGAACGGGTTAGCAATCGGCCCCAGCATTTT
CDR3aa: CATSRERVSNRPQHF

abundance: NA
j_gene: TRBJ2-7
v_gene: TRBV30
d_gene: NA
CDR3nt: TGTGCCTGGAGTCCACAACCACCAGGGAAGTACTTC
CDR3aa: CAWSPQPPGKYF

abundance: NA
j_gene: TRBJ2-7
v_gene: TRBV9
d_gene: NA
CDR3nt: TGTGCCAGCAGCGTAGGAGGGGCAACCTACGAGCAGTACTTC
CDR3aa: CASSVGGATYEQYF